This section outlines one TCR beta chain sequence together with its context. Its cognate antigen is unknown. At one boundary the junction diverges from the germline segment, which might be a read error. Looked up from germline, CDR1 is MNHNS and CDR2 is SASEGT. This CDR3 is 16 amino acids long. The data were taken from a study of T cells after yellow fever vaccination. Study as a whole: SMART-Seq v4 Ultra Low Input served to prepare low-cell-number fractions. Notes on the study in general: Most primary-vaccination clones reappeared after the booster (approximately 97% CD4, 75% to 90% CD8). Some clonotypes were seen in both the CD4 and the CD8 compartments. These made up a small share and likely arose from convergent recombination.

For TCR, cDNA came from 5'RACE template switching, which added a universal primer site and UMIs. Via MiXCR, TCRdb re-called the 5' RACE reads, giving one row per CDR3 protein. The sample lists about 73,000 distinct CDR3 sequences; about 7.7% were seen once. The sample consisted of CD8+ T cells sorted from PBMCs, taken on the day of the yellow fever booster vaccination. The V gene is TRBV6-1, the J gene TRBJ2-1, with D perhaps matching TRBD2 (6 bases). The source of this sequence is a man aged 25-40 years who received the YFV17D yellow fever vaccine. The CDR3: CASTNSLGRSSNEQFF. CDR3 in DNA: TGTGCCAGCACCAACTCCCTTGGGAGGTCCTCCAATGAGCAGTTCTTC.